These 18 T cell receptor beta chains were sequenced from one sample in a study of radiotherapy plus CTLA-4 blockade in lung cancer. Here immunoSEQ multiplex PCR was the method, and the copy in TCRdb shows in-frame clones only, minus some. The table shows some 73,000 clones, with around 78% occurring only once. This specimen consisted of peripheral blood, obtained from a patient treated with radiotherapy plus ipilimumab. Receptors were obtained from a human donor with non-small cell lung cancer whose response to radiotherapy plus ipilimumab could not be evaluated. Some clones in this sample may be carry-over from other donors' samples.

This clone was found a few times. The CDR3 sequence: CASSKESGSNQPQHF. The CDR3 coding sequence is TGTGCCAGCAGCAAGGAGTCGGGGAGCAATCAGCCCCAGCATTTT. V gene TRBV21-1 combines with J gene TRBJ1-5. TRBV21-1 is an annotated pseudogene. The CDR3 loop spans 15 amino acids.

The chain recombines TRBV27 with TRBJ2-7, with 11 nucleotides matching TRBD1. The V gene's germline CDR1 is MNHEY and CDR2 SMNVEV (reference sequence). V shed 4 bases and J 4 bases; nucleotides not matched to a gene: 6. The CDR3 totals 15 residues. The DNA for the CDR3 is TGTGCCAGCAGTTCGTTGGACAGGGGGCTGTACGAGCAGTACTTC. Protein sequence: CASSSLDRGLYEQYF.

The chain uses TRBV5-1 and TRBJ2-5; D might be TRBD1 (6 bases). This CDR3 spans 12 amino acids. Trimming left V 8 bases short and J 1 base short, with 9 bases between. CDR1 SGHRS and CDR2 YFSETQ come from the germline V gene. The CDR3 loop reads CASTDSQETQYF. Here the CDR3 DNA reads TGCGCCAGTACGGACAGCCAAGAGACCCAGTACTTC.

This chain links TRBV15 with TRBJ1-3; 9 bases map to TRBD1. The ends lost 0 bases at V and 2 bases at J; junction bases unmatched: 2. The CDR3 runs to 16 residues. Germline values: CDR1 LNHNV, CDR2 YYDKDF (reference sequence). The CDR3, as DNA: TGTGCCACCAGCAGAGAAGGGACAGGGACTGGAAACACCATATATTTT. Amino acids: CATSREGTGTGNTIYF.

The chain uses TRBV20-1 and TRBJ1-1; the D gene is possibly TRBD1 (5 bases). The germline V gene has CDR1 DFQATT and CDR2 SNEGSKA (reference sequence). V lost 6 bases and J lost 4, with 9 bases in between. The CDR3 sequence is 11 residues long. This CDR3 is CSAGGGTEAFF. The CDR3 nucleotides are TGCAGTGCCGGGGGGGGCACTGAAGCTTTCTTT.

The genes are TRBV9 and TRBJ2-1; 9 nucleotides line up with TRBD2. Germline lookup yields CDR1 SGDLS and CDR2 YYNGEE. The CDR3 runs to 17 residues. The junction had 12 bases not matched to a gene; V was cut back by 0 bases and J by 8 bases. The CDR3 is CASSVDPPGLAPHEQFF. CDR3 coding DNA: TGTGCCAGCAGCGTAGACCCACCGGGACTAGCCCCCCATGAGCAGTTCTTC.

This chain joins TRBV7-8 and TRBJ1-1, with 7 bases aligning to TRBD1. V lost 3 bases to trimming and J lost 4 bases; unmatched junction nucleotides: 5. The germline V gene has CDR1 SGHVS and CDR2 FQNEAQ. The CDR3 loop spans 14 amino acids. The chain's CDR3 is CASSLVQGRTEAFF. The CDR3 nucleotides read TGTGCCAGCAGCTTGGTACAGGGGCGCACTGAAGCTTTCTTT.

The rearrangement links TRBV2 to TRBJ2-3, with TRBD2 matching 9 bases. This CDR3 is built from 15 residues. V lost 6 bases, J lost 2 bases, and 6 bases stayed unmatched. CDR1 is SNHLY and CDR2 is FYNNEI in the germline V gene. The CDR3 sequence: CASRDLAGNTDTQYF. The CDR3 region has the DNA TGTGCCAGCAGGGATCTAGCGGGGAACACAGATACGCAGTATTTT.

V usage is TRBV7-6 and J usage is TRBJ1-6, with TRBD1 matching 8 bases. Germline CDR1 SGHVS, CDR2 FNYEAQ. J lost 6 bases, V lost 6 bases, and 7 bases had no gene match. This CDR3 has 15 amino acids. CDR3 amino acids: CASRSSTGANSPLHF. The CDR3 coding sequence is TGTGCCAGCAGATCCTCGACAGGGGCTAATTCACCCCTCCACTTT.

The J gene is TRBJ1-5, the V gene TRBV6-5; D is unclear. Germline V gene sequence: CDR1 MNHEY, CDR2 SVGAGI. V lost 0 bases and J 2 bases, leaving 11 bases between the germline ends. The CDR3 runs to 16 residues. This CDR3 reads CASSYSVGRGNQPQHF. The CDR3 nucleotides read TGTGCCAGCAGTTACTCGGTCGGGCGGGGCAATCAGCCCCAGCATTTT.

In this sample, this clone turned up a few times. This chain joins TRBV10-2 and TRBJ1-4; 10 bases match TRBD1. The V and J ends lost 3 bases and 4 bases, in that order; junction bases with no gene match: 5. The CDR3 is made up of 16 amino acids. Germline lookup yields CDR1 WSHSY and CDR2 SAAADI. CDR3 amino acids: CASSDGGQGYNEKLFF. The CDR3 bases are TGCGCCAGCAGTGATGGGGGACAGGGGTATAATGAAAAACTGTTTTTT.

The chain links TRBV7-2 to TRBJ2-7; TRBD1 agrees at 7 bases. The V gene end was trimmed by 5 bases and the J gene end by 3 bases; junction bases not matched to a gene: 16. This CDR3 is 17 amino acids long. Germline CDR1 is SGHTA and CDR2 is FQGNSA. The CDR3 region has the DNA TGTGCCAGCAGCCTGACAGGGTTTGGGTTCCTGGGCTACGAGCAGTACTTC. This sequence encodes CASSLTGFGFLGYEQYF. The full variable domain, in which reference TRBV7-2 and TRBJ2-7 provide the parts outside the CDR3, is GAGVSQSPSNKVTEKGKDVELRCDPISGHTALYWYRQSLGQGLEFLIYFQGNSAPDKSGLPSDRFSAERTGGSVSTLTIQRTQQEDSAVYLCASSLTGFGFLGYEQYFGPGTRLTVT.

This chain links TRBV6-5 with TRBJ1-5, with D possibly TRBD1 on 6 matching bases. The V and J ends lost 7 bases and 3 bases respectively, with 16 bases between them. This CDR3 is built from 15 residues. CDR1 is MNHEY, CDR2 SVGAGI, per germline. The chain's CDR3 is CASTRGGGSNQPQHF. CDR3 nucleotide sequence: TGTGCCAGCACCCGGGGAGGGGGATCCAATCAGCCCCAGCATTTT.

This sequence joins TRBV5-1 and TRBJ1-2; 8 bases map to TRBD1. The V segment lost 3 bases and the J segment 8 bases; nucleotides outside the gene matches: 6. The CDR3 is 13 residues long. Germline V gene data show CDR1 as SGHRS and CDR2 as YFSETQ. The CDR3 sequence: CASSSQGAEGYTF. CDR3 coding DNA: TGCGCCAGCAGCTCTCAGGGGGCGGAGGGCTACACCTTC.

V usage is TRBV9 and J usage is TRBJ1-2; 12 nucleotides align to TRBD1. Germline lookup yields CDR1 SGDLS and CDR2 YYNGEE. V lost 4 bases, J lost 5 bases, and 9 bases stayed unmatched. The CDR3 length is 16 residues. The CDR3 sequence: CASSPGGQGARYGYTF. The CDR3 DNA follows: TGTGCCAGCAGCCCGGGGGGACAGGGGGCTCGGTATGGCTACACCTTC.

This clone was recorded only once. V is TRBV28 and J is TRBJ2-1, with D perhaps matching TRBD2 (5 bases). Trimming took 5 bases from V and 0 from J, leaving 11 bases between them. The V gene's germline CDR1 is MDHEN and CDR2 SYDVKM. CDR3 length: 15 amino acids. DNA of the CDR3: TGTGCCAGCAGTCTGGACTCTAGCTCCTACAATGAGCAGTTCTTC. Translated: CASSLDSSSYNEQFF.

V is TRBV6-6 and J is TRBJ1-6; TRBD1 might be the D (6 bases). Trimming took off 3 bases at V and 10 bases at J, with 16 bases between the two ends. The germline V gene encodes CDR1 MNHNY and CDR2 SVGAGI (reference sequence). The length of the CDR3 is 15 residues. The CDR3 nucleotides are TGTGCCAGCAGTTATGATGGACAGTACAACTCACCCCTCCACTTT. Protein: CASSYDGQYNSPLHF.

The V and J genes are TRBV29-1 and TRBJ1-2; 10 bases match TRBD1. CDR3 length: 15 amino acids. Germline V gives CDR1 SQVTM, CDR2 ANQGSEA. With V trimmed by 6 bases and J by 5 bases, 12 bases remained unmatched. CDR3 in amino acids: CSVNSGQGGPYGYTF. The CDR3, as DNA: TGCAGCGTCAACTCTGGACAGGGGGGGCCATATGGCTACACCTTC.